The text below deals with one T cell receptor beta chain. The data were obtained in a study of blood T cell repertoires in COVID-19. As for the study in general: T cells, B-cell-depleted T cells, or PBMCs supplied cDNA or gDNA.

In the original processing: The authors estimated nucleated cell counts from reference gene primer amplification. Only in-frame clones appear in the TCRdb table, and some are missing; sequencing was by immunoSEQ multiplex PCR. D and trimming were read from the DNA, whereas the V and J calls and clone size are those reported in that table. This sample carries 250,000 or so clones, 80% to 90% of them seen once, and the ten largest clones take about 1.6%. The sample was peripheral blood. The TCR originated in a woman aged 40-49 years who had recovered from COVID-19.

CDR3: CASSQGGNTEAFF. The CDR3 DNA follows: TGTGCCAGCAGCCAGGGGGGGAACACTGAAGCTTTCTTT. The chain employs TRBV11-2 and TRBJ1-1, with TRBD1 matching 7 bases. Germline V gives CDR1 SGHAT, CDR2 FQNNGV. Trimming at V came to 5 bases and at J to 1 base, leaving 1 base not matched to a gene. This CDR3 spans 13 amino acids.